These T cell receptor beta chains were read from a single sample in a study of T-cell memory formation after mild COVID-19. MiXCR was run by TCRdb on the 5' RACE reads, yielding one entry per CDR3 protein. The data hold 200,000 to 300,000 distinct CDR3 sequences, with roughly 14% observed a single time. The source material was PBMCs or a T cell subset sorted from them (not recorded which). These receptor sequences come from an adult woman who had mild COVID-19 (a few samples of this study predate the infection). Cell type and time point are not known. CDR3s include the opening cysteine and the closing phenylalanine or tryptophan. A D gene is named only where the DNA matches it firmly. The size field is filled for only some rows; it gives once, few, many or a size class.

CDR3 DNA | CDR3 protein | J gene | V gene | clone size | D gene
TGCGCCAGCAGCTTTGAGGGGGATGGTGGCTACACCTTC | CASSFEGDGGYTF | TRBJ1-2 | TRBV5-1 | few | .
TGTGCCAGCAGCGTGGACAGGTACCAAGAGACCCAGTACTTC | CASSVDRYQETQYF | TRBJ2-5 | TRBV5-4 | . | TRBD1
TGTGCCAGCAGCCTAACAAGGCACTATGGCTACACCTTC | CASSLTRHYGYTF | TRBJ1-2 | TRBV12-3/TRBV12-4 | . | .
TGTGCCAGCAGTTTCCCCCCCTCCTATGGCTACACCTTC | CASSFPPSYGYTF | TRBJ1-2 | TRBV12-3/TRBV12-4 | . | .
TGCAGTCCTAGGGGGGGGGAGACGAACACTGAAGCTTTCTTT | CSPRGGETNTEAFF | TRBJ1-1 | TRBV20-1 | . | .
TGTGCCAGTAAAAGACTAGCGGCAACAGATACGCAGTATTTT | CASKRLAATDTQYF | TRBJ2-3 | TRBV19 | few | TRBD2
TGTGCCAGCGCCATACGGGCTAGCGGGGGGGCCCCAGAGACCCAGTACTTC | CASAIRASGGAPETQYF | TRBJ2-5 | TRBV5-5 | . | TRBD2
TGTGCCAGCAGTCGCCTCGGGGGAGGCTTCGGCTACACCTTC | CASSRLGGGFGYTF | TRBJ1-2 | TRBV12-3/TRBV12-4 | few | .
TGTGCCAGCAGCTTAGGGACTAGCAGGGATACGCAGTATTTT | CASSLGTSRDTQYF | TRBJ2-3 | TRBV7-8 | few | TRBD2
TGCGCCAGCAGCTTGGTTCCACGACTGCGGGGGGCCGGAGAGACCCAGTACTTC | CASSLVPRLRGAGETQYF | TRBJ2-5 | TRBV5-1 | once | TRBD2
TGTGCCAGCAGTGAAGTTCGGGGCTCTGGGGCCAACGTCCTGACTTTC | CASSEVRGSGANVLTF | TRBJ2-6 | TRBV6-1 | many | .
TGTGCCAGCAGCGTAGTGGCGAGCGGGGGGGCCTCAGATACGCAGTATTTT | CASSVVASGGASDTQYF | TRBJ2-3 | TRBV9 | . | TRBD2
TGTGCCAGCAGTAACGGGAGGGGCTACACCTTC | CASSNGRGYTF | TRBJ1-2 | TRBV6-5 | few | .
TGTGCCAGCAGCCAAGAAGGGGCCAGAGCGTCAGATACGCAGTATTTT | CASSQEGARASDTQYF | TRBJ2-3 | TRBV3-1 | few | .
TGTGCTAGTCGACAGGGGGCGGGGGAGACCCAGTACTTC | CASRQGAGETQYF | TRBJ2-5 | TRBV12-3/TRBV12-4 | few | TRBD1
TGTGCCAGCAGCTCAACCACAGGGGCCCGCACAGATACGCAGTATTTT | CASSSTTGARTDTQYF | TRBJ2-3 | TRBV7-2 | . | TRBD1
TGTGCCAGCAGTCACCTCCAGGGGGCGGACACTGAAGCTTTCTTT | CASSHLQGADTEAFF | TRBJ1-1 | TRBV12-3/TRBV12-4 | . | TRBD1
TGTGCCATCAGTGAGTCGACAGGATACAATGAGCAGTTCTTC | CAISESTGYNEQFF | TRBJ2-1 | TRBV10-3 | many | .
TGTGCCACCAGTGATCCCAAGGCAGGGGCGGACTATGGCTACACCTTC | CATSDPKAGADYGYTF | TRBJ1-2 | TRBV24-1 | . | .
TGTGCCAGCTCCCGGCTAGCGGGAGGGTGGAGGTCCCAGTACTTC | CASSRLAGGWRSQYF | TRBJ2-5 | TRBV6-2/TRBV6-3 | . | TRBD2
TGTGCCAGCAGTACCCTTGGACAGGGGGCGCCTAGCAATCAGCCCCAGCATTTT | CASSTLGQGAPSNQPQHF | TRBJ1-5 | TRBV6-6 | . | TRBD1
TGTGCCAGCAGCCCGGTCCGGAGGGGAGAGACCCAGTACTTC | CASSPVRRGETQYF | TRBJ2-5 | TRBV7-9 | . | .
TGTGCCAGCAGCTCTAGGGGACTAGCTTCCTACAATGAGCAGTTCTTC | CASSSRGLASYNEQFF | TRBJ2-1 | TRBV5-6 | few | TRBD2
TGTGCCAGCAGCAAATTTGGGGGGACAGGTGATGGCTACACCTTC | CASSKFGGTGDGYTF | TRBJ1-2 | TRBV21-1 | few | .
TGTGCCAGCAGTTCCTCCCCCGCGGTTCCGCCCCAGCATTTT | CASSSSPAVPPQHF | TRBJ1-5 | TRBV6-1 | . | .
TGTGCCAGCAGTTACTACAGGAAATATGGCTACACCTTC | CASSYYRKYGYTF | TRBJ1-2 | TRBV6-5 | few | .
TGTGCCAGCAGCCAAGAACGGGGGGTGGACTATGGCTACACCTTC | CASSQERGVDYGYTF | TRBJ1-2 | TRBV4-2 | . | .
TGTGCCAGCAGCTTGTCCCAGTCGAACACTGAAGCTTTCTTT | CASSLSQSNTEAFF | TRBJ1-1 | TRBV5-4 | . | .
TGTGCCAGCAGCTTAGTTTCGGGGGCCTCCTACGAGCAGTACTTC | CASSLVSGASYEQYF | TRBJ2-7 | TRBV11-2 | few | .
TGCGCCAGCAGCTCCCTAGCGGGAGTGACGGGAACCGGGGAGCTGTTTTTT | CASSSLAGVTGTGELFF | TRBJ2-2 | TRBV5-1 | few | TRBD2
TGCGCCAGCAGCCCCACGGGACTAGCGGGAGGGCGAGCCACCGGGGAGCTGTTTTTT | CASSPTGLAGGRATGELFF | TRBJ2-2 | TRBV5-1 | . | TRBD2
TGTGCCAGCTCTCCCCGACGGGGTGGTGGCTACACCTTC | CASSPRRGGGYTF | TRBJ1-2 | TRBV18 | . | .
TGTGCCAGCAGCTTGGCACAGAGAGGAAACACCATATATTTT | CASSLAQRGNTIYF | TRBJ1-3 | TRBV5-5 | . | .
TGTGCCTGGAGTTACGGGGACCGAGGGCAGTTCTTC | CAWSYGDRGQFF | TRBJ2-1 | TRBV30 | . | .